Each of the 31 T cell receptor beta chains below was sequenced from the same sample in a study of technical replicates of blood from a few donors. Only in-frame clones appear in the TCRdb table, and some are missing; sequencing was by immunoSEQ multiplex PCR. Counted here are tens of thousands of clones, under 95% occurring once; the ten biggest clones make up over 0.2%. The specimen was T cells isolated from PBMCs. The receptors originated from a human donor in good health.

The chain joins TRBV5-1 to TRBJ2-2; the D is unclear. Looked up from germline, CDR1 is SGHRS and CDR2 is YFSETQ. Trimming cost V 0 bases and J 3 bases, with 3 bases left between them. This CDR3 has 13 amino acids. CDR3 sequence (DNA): TGCGCCAGCAGCTTGGACTACACCGGGGAGCTGTTTTTT. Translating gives CASSLDYTGELFF.

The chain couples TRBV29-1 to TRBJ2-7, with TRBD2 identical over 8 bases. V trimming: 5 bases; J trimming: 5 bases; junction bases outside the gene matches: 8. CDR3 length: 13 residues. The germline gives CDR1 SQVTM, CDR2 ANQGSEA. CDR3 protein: CSVRRTSLDEQYF. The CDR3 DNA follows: TGCAGCGTTAGAAGGACTAGCCTAGACGAGCAGTACTTC.

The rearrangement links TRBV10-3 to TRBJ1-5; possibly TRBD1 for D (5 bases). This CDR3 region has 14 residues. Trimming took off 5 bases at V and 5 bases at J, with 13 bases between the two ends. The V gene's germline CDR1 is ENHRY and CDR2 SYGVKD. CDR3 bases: TGTGCCATCAGTCAAACACAGGTTTATCAGCCCCAGCATTTT. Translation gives CAISQTQVYQPQHF.

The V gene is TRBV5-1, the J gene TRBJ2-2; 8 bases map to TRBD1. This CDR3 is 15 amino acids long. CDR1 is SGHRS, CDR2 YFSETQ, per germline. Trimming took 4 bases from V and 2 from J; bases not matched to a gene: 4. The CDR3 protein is CASSVDRANTGELFF. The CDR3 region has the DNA TGCGCCAGCAGCGTGGACAGGGCCAACACCGGGGAGCTGTTTTTT.

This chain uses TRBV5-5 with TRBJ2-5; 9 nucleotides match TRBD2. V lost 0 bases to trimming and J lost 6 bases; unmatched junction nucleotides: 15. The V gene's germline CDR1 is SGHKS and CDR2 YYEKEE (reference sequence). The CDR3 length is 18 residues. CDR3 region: CASSLDGRWGTSRQTQYF. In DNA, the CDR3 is TGTGCCAGCAGCTTGGACGGCAGATGGGGGACTAGCCGACAGACCCAGTACTTC.

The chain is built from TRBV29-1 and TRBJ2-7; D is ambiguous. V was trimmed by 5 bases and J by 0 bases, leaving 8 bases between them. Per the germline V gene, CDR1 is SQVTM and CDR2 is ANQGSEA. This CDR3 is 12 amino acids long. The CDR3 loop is CSVSLLSYEQYF. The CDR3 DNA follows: TGCAGCGTTTCCCTTCTCTCCTACGAGCAGTACTTC.

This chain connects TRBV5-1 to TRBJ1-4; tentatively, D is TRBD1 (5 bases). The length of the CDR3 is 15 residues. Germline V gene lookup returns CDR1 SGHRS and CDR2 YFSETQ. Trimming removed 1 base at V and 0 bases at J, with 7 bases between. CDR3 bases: TGCGCCAGCAGCTTGTCGGGGGCAACTAATGAAAAACTGTTTTTT. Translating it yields CASSLSGATNEKLFF.

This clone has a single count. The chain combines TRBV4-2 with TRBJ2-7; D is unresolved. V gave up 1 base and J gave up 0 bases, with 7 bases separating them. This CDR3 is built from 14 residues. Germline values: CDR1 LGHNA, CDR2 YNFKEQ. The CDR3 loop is CASSQGHLSYEQYF. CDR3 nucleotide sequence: TGTGCCAGCAGCCAAGGGCACCTCTCCTACGAGCAGTACTTC.

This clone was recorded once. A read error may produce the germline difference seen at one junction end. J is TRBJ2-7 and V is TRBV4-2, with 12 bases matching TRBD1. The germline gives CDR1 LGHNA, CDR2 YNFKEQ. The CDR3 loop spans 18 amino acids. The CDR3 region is CASSQGAGTGGKFYEQYF. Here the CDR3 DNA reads TGTGCCAGCAGTCAAGGTGCCGGGACAGGGGGCAAGTTCTACGAGCAGTACTTC.

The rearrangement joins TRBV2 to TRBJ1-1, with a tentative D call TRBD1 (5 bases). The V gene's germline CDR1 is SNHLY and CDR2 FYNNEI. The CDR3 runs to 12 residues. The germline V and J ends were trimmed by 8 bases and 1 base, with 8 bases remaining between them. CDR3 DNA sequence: TGTGCCAGCCAGACAGAGAACACTGAAGCTTTCTTT. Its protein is CASQTENTEAFF.

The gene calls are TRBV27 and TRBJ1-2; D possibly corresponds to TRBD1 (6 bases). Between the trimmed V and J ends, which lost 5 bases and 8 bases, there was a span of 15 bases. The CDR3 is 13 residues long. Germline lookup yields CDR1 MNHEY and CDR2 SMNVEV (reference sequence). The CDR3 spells CASSPNRDGGYTF. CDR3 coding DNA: TGTGCCAGCAGTCCCAACAGGGACGGCGGCTACACCTTC.

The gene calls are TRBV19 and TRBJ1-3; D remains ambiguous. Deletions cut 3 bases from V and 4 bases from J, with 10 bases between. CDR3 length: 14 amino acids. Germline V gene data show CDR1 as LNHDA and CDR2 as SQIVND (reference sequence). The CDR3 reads CASSIAGFGNTIYF. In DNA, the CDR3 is TGTGCCAGTAGTATTGCAGGTTTCGGAAACACCATATATTTT.

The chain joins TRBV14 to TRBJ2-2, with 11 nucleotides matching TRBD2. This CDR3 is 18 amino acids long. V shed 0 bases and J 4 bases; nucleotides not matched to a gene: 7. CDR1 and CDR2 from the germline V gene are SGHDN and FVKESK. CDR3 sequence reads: CASSQDRRLAGLTGELFF. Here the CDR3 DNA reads TGTGCCAGCAGCCAAGATCGAAGACTAGCGGGACTCACCGGGGAGCTGTTTTTT.

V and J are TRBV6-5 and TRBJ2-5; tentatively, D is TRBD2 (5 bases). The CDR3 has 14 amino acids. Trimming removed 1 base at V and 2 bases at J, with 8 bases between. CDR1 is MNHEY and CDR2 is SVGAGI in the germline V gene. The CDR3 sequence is CASSYFPGQETQYF. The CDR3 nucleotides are TGTGCCAGCAGTTACTTTCCGGGGCAAGAGACCCAGTACTTC.

CDR3: CSGGGGNTIYF. DNA for the CDR3: TGCAGCGGGGGAGGAGGAAACACCATATATTTT. The V and J genes are TRBV29-1 and TRBJ1-3; no clear D gene. V lost 7 bases and J 4 bases, leaving 8 bases between the germline ends. CDR1 and CDR2 (germline): SQVTM, ANQGSEA. CDR3 size: 11 residues.

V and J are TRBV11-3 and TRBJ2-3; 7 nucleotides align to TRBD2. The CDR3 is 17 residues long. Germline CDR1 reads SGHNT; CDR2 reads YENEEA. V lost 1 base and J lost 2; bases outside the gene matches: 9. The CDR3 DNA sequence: TGTGCCAGCAGCTTAGGAGGTTGGACTAGTGCCACAGATACGCAGTATTTT. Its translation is CASSLGGWTSATDTQYF.

CDR3 sequence: CASDRGQGVYNEQFF. The CDR3, as DNA: TGTGCTAGTGACCGGGGACAGGGGGTCTACAATGAGCAGTTCTTC. The chain employs TRBV12-5 and TRBJ2-1; 11 bases fit TRBD1. Germline lookup yields CDR1 LGHNT and CDR2 FRNRAP. This CDR3 spans 15 amino acids. With V trimmed by 7 bases and J by 3 bases, 5 bases remained unmatched.

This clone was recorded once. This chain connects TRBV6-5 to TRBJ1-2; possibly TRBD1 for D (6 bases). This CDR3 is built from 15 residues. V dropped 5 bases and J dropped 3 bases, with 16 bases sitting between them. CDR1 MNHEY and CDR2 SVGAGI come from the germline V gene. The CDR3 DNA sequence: TGTGCCAGCAGTCACTTACAGGGCAAGGACTATGGCTACACCTTC. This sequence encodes CASSHLQGKDYGYTF.

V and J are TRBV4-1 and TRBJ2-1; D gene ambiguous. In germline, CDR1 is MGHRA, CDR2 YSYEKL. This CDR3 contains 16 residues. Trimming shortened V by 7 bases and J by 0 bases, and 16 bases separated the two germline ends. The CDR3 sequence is CASNLYLVSSYNEQFF. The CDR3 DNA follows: TGCGCCAGCAACCTATATTTGGTTAGCTCCTACAATGAGCAGTTCTTC.

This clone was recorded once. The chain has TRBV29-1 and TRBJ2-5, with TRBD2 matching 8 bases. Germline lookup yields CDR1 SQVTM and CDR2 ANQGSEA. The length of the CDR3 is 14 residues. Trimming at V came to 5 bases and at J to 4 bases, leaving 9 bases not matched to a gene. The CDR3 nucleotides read TGCAGCGTTACAAGCGGGAGTTCGGGAGAGACCCAGTACTTC. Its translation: CSVTSGSSGETQYF.

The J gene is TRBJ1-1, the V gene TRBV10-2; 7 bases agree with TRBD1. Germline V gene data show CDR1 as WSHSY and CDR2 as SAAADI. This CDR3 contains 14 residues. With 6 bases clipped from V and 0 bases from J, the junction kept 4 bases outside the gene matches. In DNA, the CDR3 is TGCGCCAGCAGACAGGGGACCCTGAACACTGAAGCTTTCTTT. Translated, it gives CASRQGTLNTEAFF.

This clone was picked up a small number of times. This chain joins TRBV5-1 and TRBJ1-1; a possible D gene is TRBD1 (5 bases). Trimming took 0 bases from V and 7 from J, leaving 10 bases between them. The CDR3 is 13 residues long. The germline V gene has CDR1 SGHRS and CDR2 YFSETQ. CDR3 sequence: CASSLDPGGEAFF. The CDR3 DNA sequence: TGCGCCAGCAGCTTGGATCCCGGGGGTGAAGCTTTCTTT.

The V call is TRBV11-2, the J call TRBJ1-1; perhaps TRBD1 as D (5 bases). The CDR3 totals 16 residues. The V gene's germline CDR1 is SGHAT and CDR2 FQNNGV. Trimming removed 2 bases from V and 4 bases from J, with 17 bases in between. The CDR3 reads CASSLWSMVRGTEAFF. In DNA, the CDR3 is TGTGCCAGCAGCTTATGGTCCATGGTTAGGGGCACTGAAGCTTTCTTT.

The CDR3 sequence is CASSRNPNQAGNTGELFF. CDR3 sequence (DNA): TGTGCCAGCAGTAGAAACCCCAACCAGGCAGGGAACACCGGGGAGCTGTTTTTT. The chain recombines TRBV28 with TRBJ2-2; D ambiguous. Trimming stripped 5 bases from V and 1 base from J, with 20 bases between. Germline CDR1 reads MDHEN; CDR2 reads SYDVKM. This CDR3 contains 18 residues.

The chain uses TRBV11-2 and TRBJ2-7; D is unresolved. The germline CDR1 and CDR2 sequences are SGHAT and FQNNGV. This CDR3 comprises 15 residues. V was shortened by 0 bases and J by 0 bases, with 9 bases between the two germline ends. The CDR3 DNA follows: TGTGCCAGCAGCTTAGATCTAAGTTTCTCCTACGAGCAGTACTTC. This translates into CASSLDLSFSYEQYF.

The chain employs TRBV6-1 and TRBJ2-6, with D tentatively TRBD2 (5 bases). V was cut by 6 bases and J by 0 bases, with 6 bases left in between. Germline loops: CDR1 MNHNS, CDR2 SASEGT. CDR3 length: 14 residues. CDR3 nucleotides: TGTGCCAGCAGCCGGGGCTCTGGGGCCAACGTCCTGACTTTC. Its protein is CASSRGSGANVLTF.

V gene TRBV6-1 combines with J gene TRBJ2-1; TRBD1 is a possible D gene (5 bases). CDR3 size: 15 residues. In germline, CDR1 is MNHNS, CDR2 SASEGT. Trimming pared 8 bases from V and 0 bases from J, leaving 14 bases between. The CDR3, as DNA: TGTGCCAGCGGGGCGGACGGACGCTCCTACAATGAGCAGTTCTTC. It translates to CASGADGRSYNEQFF.

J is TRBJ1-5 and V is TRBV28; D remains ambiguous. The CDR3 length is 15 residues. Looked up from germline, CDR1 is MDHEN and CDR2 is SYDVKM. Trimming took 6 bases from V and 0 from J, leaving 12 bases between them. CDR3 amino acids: CASRREGSSNQPQHF. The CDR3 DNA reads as TGTGCCAGCAGAAGGGAGGGTAGTAGCAATCAGCCCCAGCATTTT.

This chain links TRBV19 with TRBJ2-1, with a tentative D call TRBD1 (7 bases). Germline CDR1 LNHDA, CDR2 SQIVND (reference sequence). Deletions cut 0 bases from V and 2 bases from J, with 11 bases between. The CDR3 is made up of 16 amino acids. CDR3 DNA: TGTGCCAGTAGTATAGATCAGGGGGGCGCCTACAATGAGCAGTTCTTC. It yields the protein CASSIDQGGAYNEQFF.

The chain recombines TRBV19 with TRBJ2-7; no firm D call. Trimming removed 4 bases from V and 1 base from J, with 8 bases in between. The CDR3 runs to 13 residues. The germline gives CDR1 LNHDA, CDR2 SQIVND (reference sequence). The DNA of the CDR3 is TGTGCCAGTAGTACAACGGGTTCCTACGAGCAGTACTTC. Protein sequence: CASSTTGSYEQYF. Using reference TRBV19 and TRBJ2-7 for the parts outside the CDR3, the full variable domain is DGGITQSPKYLFRKEGQNVTLSCEQNLNHDAMYWYRQDPGQGLRLIYYSQIVNDFQKGDIAEGYSVSREKKESFPLTVTSAQKNPTAFYLCASSTTGSYEQYFGPGTRLTVT.

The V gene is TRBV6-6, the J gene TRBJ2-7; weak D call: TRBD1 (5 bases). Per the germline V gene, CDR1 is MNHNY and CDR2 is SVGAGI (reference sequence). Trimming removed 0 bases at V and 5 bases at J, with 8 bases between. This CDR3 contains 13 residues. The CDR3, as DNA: TGTGCCAGCAGTTACTCGACAGTCAACGAGCAGTACTTC. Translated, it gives CASSYSTVNEQYF.